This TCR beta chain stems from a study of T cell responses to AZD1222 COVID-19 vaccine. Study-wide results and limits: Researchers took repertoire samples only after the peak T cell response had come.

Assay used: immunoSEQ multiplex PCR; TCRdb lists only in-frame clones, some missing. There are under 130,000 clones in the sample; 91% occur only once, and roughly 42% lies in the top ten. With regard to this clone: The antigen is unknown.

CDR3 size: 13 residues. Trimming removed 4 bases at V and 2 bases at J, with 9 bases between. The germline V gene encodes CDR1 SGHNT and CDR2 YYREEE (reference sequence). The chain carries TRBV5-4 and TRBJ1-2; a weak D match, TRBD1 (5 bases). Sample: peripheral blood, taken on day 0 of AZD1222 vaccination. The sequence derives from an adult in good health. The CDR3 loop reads CASSRDGNYGYTF. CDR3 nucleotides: TGTGCCAGCAGCCGGGACGGGAACTATGGCTACACCTTC.